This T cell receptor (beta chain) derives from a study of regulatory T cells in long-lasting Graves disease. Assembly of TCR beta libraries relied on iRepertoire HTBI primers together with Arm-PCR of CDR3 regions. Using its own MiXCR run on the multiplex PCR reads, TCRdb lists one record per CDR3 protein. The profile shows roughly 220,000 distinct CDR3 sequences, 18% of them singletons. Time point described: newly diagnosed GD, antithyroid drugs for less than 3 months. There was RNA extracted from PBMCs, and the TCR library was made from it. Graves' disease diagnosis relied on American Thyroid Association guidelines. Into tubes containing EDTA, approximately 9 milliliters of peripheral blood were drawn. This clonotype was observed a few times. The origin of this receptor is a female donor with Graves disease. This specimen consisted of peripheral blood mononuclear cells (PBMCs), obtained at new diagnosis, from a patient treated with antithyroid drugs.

DNA of the CDR3: TGTGCCAGTATGCTGACTAGCGGTCCGTACAATGAGCAGTTCTTC. Its translation is CASMLTSGPYNEQFF. The rearrangement uses TRBV19 and TRBJ2-1; 9 nucleotides align to TRBD2. In germline, CDR1 is LNHDA, CDR2 SQIVND (reference sequence). CDR3 length equals 15 residues. The J segment lost 4 bases and the V segment lost 7 bases, leaving 8 bases of the junction unmatched.